These T cell receptor beta chains were read from a single sample in a study of response to subunit inactivated influenza vaccine. TCRdb fed the RT-PCR reads into MiXCR, producing one record per CDR3 protein. The data show hundreds of thousands of distinct CDR3 sequences, roughly 10% seen once. The same data also went into a second study, on T cells expressing NK-cell markers.

The specimen comprised PBMCs from blood, sampled on the day of vaccination. The receptors were sampled from a man aged 50 or older who received an inactivated influenza vaccine. The CDR3 runs from the conserved cysteine through the conserved F or W. A D gene is named only where the DNA matches it firmly. Where a row states a size, it is once, few, many or the class of an expanded clone; other rows omit it.

d_gene	v_gene	abundance	j_gene	CDR3nt	CDR3aa
NA	TRBV24-1	few	TRBJ2-6	TGTGCCACCAGTGATTTTACAGGGACTGGGGCCAACGTCCTGACTTTC	CATSDFTGTGANVLTF
NA	TRBV5-6	few	TRBJ1-1	TGTGCCAGCAGAACTACCCTGAACACTGAAGCTTTCTTT	CASRTTLNTEAFF
NA	TRBV7-2	NA	TRBJ2-7	TGTGCCAGCAAACCCGGGCGGGACACCTCCTACGAGCAGTACTTC	CASKPGRDTSYEQYF
TRBD1	TRBV29-1	few	TRBJ1-1	TGCAGCGCCCAAGGACAGGCCCCTGAAGCTTTCTTT	CSAQGQAPEAFF
TRBD1	TRBV6-1	many	TRBJ2-1	TGTGCCACGAAACCGGGACAGGACTACAATGAGCAGTTCTTC	CATKPGQDYNEQFF
NA	TRBV20-1	NA	TRBJ2-1	TGCAGTGCTAGAGGACTCCCAGGGGTCCCAACAGTGAATGAGCAGTTCTTC	CSARGLPGVPTVNEQFF
TRBD1	TRBV10-1	NA	TRBJ1-1	TGCGCCAGCAGACCGGACAGGGGGCCCACTGAAGCTTTCTTT	CASRPDRGPTEAFF
NA	TRBV9	many	TRBJ1-1	TGTGCCAGCAGCGTAGAAGGGAACACTGAAGCTTTCTTT	CASSVEGNTEAFF
NA	TRBV12-3/TRBV12-4	NA	TRBJ2-7	TGTGCCAGCGGCCCGCGGGTTGGGTACGAGCAGTACTTC	CASGPRVGYEQYF
TRBD1	TRBV30	NA	TRBJ2-2	TGTGCCTGGAGTGTAAGGGGTTCCGGGACAGGGAAGACCGGGGAGCTGTTTTTT	CAWSVRGSGTGKTGELFF
NA	TRBV12-3/TRBV12-4	many	TRBJ1-5	TGTGCCAGCGCCTGGGGTCAAACCCAGCCCCAGCATTTT	CASAWGQTQPQHF
NA	TRBV3-1	few	TRBJ1-1	TGTGCCAGCAGCCAAACGGGGGGATTCGGAACTGAAGCTTTCTTT	CASSQTGGFGTEAFF
NA	TRBV20-1	few	TRBJ2-7	TGCAGTGCTAGATTCAGCGGGCTGTTCTACGAGCAGTACTTC	CSARFSGLFYEQYF
TRBD2	TRBV7-9	few	TRBJ2-2	TGTGCCAGCAGCTCTGGCCCGACTAGCTCCCCCGGGGAGCTGTTTTTT	CASSSGPTSSPGELFF
NA	TRBV20-1	few	TRBJ2-1	TGCAGTGCTAGAGCCGGGGCCGCCTACAATGAGCAGTTCTTC	CSARAGAAYNEQFF
NA	TRBV5-1	many	TRBJ2-1	TGCGCCAGCAGCCGCCCTATCCTGGACTCTAGGGATGAGCAGTTCTTC	CASSRPILDSRDEQFF
TRBD2	TRBV5-1	NA	TRBJ2-3	TGCGCCAGCAGCCCCGGGACTAGCGGAATTTTGTACACAGATACGCAGTATTTT	CASSPGTSGILYTDTQYF
TRBD2	TRBV20-1	few	TRBJ2-3	TGCAGTGCTAGTTCGCGGACTAGTGGTGGGTCAGATACGCAGTATTTT	CSASSRTSGGSDTQYF
NA	TRBV27	NA	TRBJ2-2	TGTGCCAGCAGTTTAGTACTCACCGGGGAGCTGTTTTTT	CASSLVLTGELFF
NA	TRBV9	NA	TRBJ2-2	TGTGCCAGCAGCGTAAGGGGGGCAGACCCCACCGGGGAGCTGTTTTTT	CASSVRGADPTGELFF
NA	TRBV20-1	few	TRBJ1-6	TGCAGTGCTAGAGATATAACGTCCGGGACATCCTCACCCCTCCACTTT	CSARDITSGTSSPLHF
TRBD1	TRBV6-2/TRBV6-3	NA	TRBJ2-5	TGTGCCAGCCTGGGACAGCCACAGGGAGAGACCCAGTACTTC	CASLGQPQGETQYF
NA	TRBV29-1	few	TRBJ2-7	TGCAGCGTTGACAGGGGGGAAGCCTACGAGCAGTACTTC	CSVDRGEAYEQYF
NA	TRBV7-2	few	TRBJ2-1	TGTGCCAGCAGCTCTTACCCTAGTGGCCCCTACAATGAGCAGTTCTTC	CASSSYPSGPYNEQFF
NA	TRBV4-2	NA	TRBJ2-1	TGTGCCAGCAGCCGAGGGAAAGCGATAGAGCAGTTCTTC	CASSRGKAIEQFF
TRBD2	TRBV12-3/TRBV12-4	many	TRBJ2-1	TGTGCCAGCAGTTTCGGGGGGGAGCAGTTCTTC	CASSFGGEQFF
TRBD1	TRBV20-1	few	TRBJ1-5	TGCAGTGCTAAGACAGGGTTGGGTCAGCCCCAGCATTTT	CSAKTGLGQPQHF
TRBD2	TRBV20-1	few	TRBJ2-7	TGCAGTGCTAGAAGCGGGGCCTCCTACGAGCAGTACTTC	CSARSGASYEQYF
TRBD1	TRBV7-8	many	TRBJ1-6	TGTGCCAGCAGCTTAGACAGGGGGCATTCACCCCTCCACTTT	CASSLDRGHSPLHF
TRBD2	TRBV15	few	TRBJ2-7	TGTGCCACCAGCAGAGTGGGTCTAGCGGGAGACGAGCAGTACTTC	CATSRVGLAGDEQYF
NA	TRBV7-9	few	TRBJ1-1	TGTGCCAGCAGCTTAGCGCCCTACAGGGCCCCTGAAGCTTTCTTT	CASSLAPYRAPEAFF
TRBD1	TRBV29-1	NA	TRBJ1-4	TGCAGCGCCCGGGACAGGGGAAGGGGTGAAAAACTGTTTTTT	CSARDRGRGEKLFF
NA	TRBV30	many	TRBJ2-3	TGTGCCTGGAGTGTAAAGGCAACGCAGTATTTT	CAWSVKATQYF
NA	TRBV7-2	few	TRBJ2-1	TGTGCCAGCAGCTCCCGTCAAAGCTACAATGAGCAGTTCTTC	CASSSRQSYNEQFF
NA	TRBV7-2	few	TRBJ1-5	TGTGCCAGCAGCGCCGGCTGGGGCAATCAGCCCCAGCATTTT	CASSAGWGNQPQHF
NA	TRBV7-2	many	TRBJ2-3	TGTGCCAGCAGCCCCTACCGGACTCTGGGAGATACGCAGTATTTT	CASSPYRTLGDTQYF
TRBD1	TRBV6-6	NA	TRBJ2-7	TGTGCCAGCGGACAGGGGTGGGAGCAGTACTTC	CASGQGWEQYF
TRBD2	TRBV14	few	TRBJ2-2	TGTGCCAGCAGTCCGAGACTAGCGGTTAACACCGGGGAGCTGTTTTTT	CASSPRLAVNTGELFF
NA	TRBV4-1	few	TRBJ2-2	TGCGCCAGCAGCCAACTCCCCCGGACGAACACCGGGGAGCTGTTTTTT	CASSQLPRTNTGELFF
TRBD2	TRBV20-1	few	TRBJ2-7	TGCAGTGCTAGTAACCCTAGCGGGACCGGCGAGCAGTACTTC	CSASNPSGTGEQYF